This T cell receptor beta chain derives from a study of T cell responses to AZD1222 COVID-19 vaccine. A word on this clone: Its target is unknown.

Trimming took off 5 bases at V and 7 bases at J, with 9 bases between the two ends. Germline V lookup: CDR1 SGHVS, CDR2 FQNEAQ. CDR3 length equals 11 residues. TCRdb's copy holds only in-frame clones and misses some; the assay was immunoSEQ multiplex PCR. Of 150,000 or so clones listed, 85% to 90% are singletons. Study-level results: Within unmutated variant regions lay the reported targets of nearly half of spike-specific TCRs. Donors were mostly white British, more females; clonal diversity possibly underestimated. At 160-218 and 743-854, vaccine-associated CD4 TCRs were dominant, and they spanned spike. Receipt of two AZD1222 doses was followed by a rise in Spike-specific TCR breadth and depth.

The receptor comes from an adult in good health. The chain recombines TRBV7-8 with TRBJ2-7; D not certain. The sequencing here drew on peripheral blood, taken on day 0 of MenACWY control vaccination. The CDR3 region has the DNA TGTGCCAGCAGCCCCAAGGTGGAGCAGTACTTC. It encodes CASSPKVEQYF.